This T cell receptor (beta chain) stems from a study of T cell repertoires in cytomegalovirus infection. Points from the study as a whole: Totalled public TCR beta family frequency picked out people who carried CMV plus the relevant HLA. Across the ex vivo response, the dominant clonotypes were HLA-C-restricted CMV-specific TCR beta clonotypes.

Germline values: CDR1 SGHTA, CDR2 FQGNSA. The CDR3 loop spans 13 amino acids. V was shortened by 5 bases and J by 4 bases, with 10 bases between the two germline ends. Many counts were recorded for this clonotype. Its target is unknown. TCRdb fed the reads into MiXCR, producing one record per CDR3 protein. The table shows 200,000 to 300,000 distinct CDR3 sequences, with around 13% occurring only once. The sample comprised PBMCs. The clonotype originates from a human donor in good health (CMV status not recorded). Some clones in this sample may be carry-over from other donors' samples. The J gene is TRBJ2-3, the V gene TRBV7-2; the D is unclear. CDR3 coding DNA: TGTGCCAGCAGCCCCCAGGCCCCAGATACGCAGTATTTT. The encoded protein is CASSPQAPDTQYF.